Below, one T cell receptor beta chain is given with its context. The record originates from a study of blood T cell repertoires in COVID-19. Study background: Specimens from acute and convalescent COVID-19 originated in the United States, Italy and Spain.

Per the original methods: For nucleated cells, counts were estimated from reference gene primer amplification. Profiling relied on immunoSEQ multiplex PCR, and the TCRdb table lists in-frame clones only, not all of them. V and J calls and clone size follow that table, whereas D and trimming were derived from the DNA. Here the sample spans 30,000 to 50,000 clones, 85% to 90% being singletons. Germline CDR1 and CDR2: LNHNV and YYDKDF (reference sequence). V was pared by 3 bases and J by 4 bases, with 7 bases between. The CDR3 is 13 amino acids. This TCR came from a man aged 55 to 70 with acute or convalescent COVID-19. The material sequenced was peripheral blood. The chain combines TRBV15 with TRBJ1-3; D call uncertain. CDR3 DNA sequence: TGTGCCACCAGCAGCGAGCGGGGAAACACCATATATTTT. Translation: CATSSERGNTIYF.